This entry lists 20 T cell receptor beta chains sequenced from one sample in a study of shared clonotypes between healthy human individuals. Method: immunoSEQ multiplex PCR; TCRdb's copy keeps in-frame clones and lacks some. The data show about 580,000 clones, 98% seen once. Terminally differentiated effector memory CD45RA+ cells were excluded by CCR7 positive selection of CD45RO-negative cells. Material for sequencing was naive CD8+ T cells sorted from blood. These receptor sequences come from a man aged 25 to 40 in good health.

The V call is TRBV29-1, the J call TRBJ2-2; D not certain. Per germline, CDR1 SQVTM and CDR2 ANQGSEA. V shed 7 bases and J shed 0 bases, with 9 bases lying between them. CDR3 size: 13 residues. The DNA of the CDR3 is TGCAGCGCCGTCAGCCCGAACACCGGGGAGCTGTTTTTT. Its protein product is CSAVSPNTGELFF.

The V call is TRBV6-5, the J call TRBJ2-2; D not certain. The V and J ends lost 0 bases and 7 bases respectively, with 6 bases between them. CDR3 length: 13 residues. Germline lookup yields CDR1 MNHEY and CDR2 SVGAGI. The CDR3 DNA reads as TGTGCCAGCAGTTACTCGATCGGCGGGGAGCTGTTTTTT. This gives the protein CASSYSIGGELFF.

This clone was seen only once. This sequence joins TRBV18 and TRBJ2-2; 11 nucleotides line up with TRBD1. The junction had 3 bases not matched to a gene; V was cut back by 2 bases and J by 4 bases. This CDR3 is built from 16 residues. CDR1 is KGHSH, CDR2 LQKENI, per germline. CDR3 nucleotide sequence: TGTGCCAGCTCACCAAGGGACAGGGGGAGCACCGGGGAGCTGTTTTTT. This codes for CASSPRDRGSTGELFF.

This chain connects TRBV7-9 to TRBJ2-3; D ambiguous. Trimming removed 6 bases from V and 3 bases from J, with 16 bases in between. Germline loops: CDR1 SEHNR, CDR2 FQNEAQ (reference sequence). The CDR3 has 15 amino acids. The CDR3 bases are TGTGCCAGCAGGCCACCGGAGTTCGGAACAGATACGCAGTATTTT. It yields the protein CASRPPEFGTDTQYF.

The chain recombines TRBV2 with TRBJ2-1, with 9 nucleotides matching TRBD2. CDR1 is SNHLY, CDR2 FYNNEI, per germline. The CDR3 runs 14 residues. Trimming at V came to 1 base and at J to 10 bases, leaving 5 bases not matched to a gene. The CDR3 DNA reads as TGTGCCAGCAGTGAAGTGGCGGGAGGGCGGGAGCAGTTCTTC. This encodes CASSEVAGGREQFF.

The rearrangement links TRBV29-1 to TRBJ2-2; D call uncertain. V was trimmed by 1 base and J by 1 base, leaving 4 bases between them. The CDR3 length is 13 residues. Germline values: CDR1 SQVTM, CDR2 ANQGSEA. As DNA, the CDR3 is TGCAGCGTTGAAGGGCTGAACACCGGGGAGCTGTTTTTT. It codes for CSVEGLNTGELFF.

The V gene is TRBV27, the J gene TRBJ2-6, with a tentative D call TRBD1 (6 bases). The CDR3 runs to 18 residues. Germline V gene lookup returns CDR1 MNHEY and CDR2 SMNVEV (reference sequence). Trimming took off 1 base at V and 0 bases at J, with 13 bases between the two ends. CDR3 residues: CASSLYRAPPSGANVLTF. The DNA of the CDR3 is TGTGCCAGCAGTTTATACAGGGCCCCACCCTCTGGGGCCAACGTCCTGACTTTC.

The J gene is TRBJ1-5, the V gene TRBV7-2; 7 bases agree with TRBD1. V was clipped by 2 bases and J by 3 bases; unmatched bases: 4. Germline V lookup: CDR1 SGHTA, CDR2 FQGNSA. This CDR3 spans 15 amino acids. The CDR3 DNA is TGTGCCAGCAGCTTAACAGGACAGGACAATCAGCCCCAGCATTTT. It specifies CASSLTGQDNQPQHF.

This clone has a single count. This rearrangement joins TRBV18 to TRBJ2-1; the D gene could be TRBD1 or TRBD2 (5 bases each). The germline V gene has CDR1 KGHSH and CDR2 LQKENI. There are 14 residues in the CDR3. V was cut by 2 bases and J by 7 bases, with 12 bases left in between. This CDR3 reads CASSPLGPGNEQFF. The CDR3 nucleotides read TGTGCCAGCTCACCATTGGGACCGGGGAATGAGCAGTTCTTC.

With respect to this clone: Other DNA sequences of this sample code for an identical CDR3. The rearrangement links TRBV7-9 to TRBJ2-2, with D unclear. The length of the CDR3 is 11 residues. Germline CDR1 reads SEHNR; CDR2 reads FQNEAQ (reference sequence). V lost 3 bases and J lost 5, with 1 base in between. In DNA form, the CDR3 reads TGTGCCAGCAGCTTGACCGGGGAGCTGTTTTTT. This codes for CASSLTGELFF.

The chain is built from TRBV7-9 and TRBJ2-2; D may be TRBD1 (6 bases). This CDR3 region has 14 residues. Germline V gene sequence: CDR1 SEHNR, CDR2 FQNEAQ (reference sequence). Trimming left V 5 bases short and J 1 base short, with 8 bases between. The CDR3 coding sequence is TGTGCCAGCAGCCGGACAGTGAACACCGGGGAGCTGTTTTTT. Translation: CASSRTVNTGELFF.

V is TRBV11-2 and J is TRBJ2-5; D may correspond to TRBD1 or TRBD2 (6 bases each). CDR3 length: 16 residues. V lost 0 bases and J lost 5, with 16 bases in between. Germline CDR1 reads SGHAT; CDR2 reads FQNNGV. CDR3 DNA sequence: TGTGCCAGCAGCTTAGATCTAAGGGGGGTCGGGGAGACCCAGTACTTC. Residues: CASSLDLRGVGETQYF.

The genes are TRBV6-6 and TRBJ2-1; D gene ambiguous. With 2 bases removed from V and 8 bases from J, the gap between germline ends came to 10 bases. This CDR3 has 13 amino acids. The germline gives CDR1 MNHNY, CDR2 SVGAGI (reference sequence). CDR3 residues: CASSYGLAYEQFF. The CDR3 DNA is TGTGCCAGCAGTTACGGGCTGGCTTATGAGCAGTTCTTC.

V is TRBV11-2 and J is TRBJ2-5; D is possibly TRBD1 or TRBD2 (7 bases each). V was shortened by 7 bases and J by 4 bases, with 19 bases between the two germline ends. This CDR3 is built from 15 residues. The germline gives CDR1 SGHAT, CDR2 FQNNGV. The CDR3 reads CASIFRGGAGETQYF. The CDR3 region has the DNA TGTGCCAGCATTTTCAGGGGGGGCGCGGGAGAGACCCAGTACTTC.

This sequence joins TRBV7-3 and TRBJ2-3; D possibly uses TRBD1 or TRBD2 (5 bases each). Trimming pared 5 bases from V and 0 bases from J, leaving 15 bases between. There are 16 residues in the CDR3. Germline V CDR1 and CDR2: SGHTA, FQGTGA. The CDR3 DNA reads TGTGCCAGCAGCCCACGGGACGGCGCTAGCACAGATACGCAGTATTTT. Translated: CASSPRDGASTDTQYF.

CDR3 amino acids: CASSQGSGRVEQYF. The CDR3 nucleotides read TGCGCCAGCAGCCAGGGTAGCGGGAGGGTTGAGCAGTACTTC. The chain recombines TRBV4-1 with TRBJ2-7, with 11 bases that match TRBD2. The J segment lost 7 bases and the V segment lost 3 bases, leaving 5 bases of the junction unmatched. Germline values: CDR1 MGHRA, CDR2 YSYEKL. CDR3 length: 14 amino acids.

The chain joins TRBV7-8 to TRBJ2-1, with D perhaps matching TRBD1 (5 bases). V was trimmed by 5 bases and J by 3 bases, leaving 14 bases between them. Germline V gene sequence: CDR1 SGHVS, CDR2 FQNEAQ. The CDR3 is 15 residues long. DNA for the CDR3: TGTGCCAGCAGCCCCAGGGTCCCCCTCTACAATGAGCAGTTCTTC. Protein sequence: CASSPRVPLYNEQFF.

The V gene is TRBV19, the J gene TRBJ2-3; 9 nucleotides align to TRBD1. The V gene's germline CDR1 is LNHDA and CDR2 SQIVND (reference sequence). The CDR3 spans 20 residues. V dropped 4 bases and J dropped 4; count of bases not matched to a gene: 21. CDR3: CASSNRDRVLIAGWADTQYF. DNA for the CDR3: TGTGCCAGTAGTAATCGGGACAGGGTCTTAATTGCGGGCTGGGCAGATACGCAGTATTTT.

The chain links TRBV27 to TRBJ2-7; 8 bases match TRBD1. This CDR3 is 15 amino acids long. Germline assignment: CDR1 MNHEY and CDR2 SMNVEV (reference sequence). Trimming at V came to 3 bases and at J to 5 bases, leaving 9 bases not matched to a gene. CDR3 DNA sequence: TGTGCCAGCAGTTTCCCCGACAGGGGCCTGAACGAGCAGTACTTC. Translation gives CASSFPDRGLNEQYF.

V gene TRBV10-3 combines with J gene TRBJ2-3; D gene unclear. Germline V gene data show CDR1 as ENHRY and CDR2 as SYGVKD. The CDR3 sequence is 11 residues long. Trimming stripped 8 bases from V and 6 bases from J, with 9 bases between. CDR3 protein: CAIPGLDTQYF. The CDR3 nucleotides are TGTGCCATCCCTGGGTTGGATACGCAGTATTTT.